This TCR beta chain comes out of a study of OX40 agonist ivuxolimab in advanced cancers. Germline V lookup: CDR1 MNHNS, CDR2 SASEGT. The CDR3 is 13 amino acids. V was trimmed by 9 bases and J by 7 bases, leaving 18 bases between them. Generated by immunoSEQ multiplex PCR, the TCRdb table keeps only in-frame clones and is missing some. The table has under 80,000 clones, around nine tenths seen once. The V and J genes are TRBV6-1 and TRBJ1-1, with D possibly TRBD1 on 6 matching bases. The receptor was derived from an adult with an advanced solid tumor such as melanoma, head and neck, liver or kidney cancer. The material sequenced was CD4+ or CD8+ T cells sorted from blood, taken in a trial of the OX40 agonist ivuxolimab. The CDR3 spells CASRRSGEVEAFF. The CDR3 nucleotides read TGTGCCAGTCGCCGGTCAGGGGAAGTTGAAGCTTTCTTT.